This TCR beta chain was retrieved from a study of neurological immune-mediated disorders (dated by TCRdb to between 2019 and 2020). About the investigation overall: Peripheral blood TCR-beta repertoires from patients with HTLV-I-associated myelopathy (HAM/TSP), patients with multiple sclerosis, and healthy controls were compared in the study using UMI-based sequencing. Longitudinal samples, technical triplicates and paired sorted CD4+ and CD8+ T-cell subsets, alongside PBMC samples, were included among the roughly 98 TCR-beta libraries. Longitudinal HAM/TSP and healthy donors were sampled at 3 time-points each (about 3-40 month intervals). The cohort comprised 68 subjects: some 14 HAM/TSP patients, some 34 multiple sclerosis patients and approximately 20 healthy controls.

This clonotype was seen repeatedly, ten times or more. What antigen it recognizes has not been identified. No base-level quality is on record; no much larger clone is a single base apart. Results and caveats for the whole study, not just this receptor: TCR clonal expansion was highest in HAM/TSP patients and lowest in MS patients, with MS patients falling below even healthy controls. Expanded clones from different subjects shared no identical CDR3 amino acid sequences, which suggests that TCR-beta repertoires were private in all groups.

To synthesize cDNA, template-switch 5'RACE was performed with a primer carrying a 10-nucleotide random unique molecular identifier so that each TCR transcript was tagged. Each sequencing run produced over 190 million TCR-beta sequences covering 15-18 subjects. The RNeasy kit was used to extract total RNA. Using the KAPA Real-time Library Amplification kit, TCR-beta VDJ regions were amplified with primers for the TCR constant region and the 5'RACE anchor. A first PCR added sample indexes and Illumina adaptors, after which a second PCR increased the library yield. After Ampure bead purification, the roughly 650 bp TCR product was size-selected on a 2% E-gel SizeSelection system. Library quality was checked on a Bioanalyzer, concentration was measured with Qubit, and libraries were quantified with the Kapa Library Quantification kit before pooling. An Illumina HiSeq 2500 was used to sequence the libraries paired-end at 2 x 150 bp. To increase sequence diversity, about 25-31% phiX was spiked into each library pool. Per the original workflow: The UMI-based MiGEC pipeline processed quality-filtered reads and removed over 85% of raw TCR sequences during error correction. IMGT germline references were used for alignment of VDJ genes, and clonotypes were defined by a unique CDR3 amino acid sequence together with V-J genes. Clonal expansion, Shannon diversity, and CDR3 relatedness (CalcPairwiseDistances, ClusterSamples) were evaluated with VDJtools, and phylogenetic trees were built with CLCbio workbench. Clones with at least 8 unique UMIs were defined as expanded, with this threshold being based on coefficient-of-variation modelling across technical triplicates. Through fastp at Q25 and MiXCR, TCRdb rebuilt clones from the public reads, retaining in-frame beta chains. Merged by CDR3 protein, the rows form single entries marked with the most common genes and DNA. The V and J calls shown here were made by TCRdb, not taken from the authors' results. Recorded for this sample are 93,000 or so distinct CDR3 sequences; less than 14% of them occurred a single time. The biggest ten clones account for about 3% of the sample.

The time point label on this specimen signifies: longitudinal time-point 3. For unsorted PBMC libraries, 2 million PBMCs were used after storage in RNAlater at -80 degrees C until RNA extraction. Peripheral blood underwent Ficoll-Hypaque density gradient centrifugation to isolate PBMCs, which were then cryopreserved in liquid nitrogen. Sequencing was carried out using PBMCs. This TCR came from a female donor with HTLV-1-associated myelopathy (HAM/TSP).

The sequence in DNA is TGCGCCAGCAGCTTCTTCTGGGGGACATTGACAGATACGCAGTATTTT. Translated, it reads CASSFFWGTLTDTQYF. The chain is made from TRBV5-1 and TRBJ2-3; TRBD1 is possibly the D segment (6 matching bases). From the cysteine up to the phenylalanine, the CDR3 has a length of 16 residues. The kept DNA is CDR3 alone, 48 bases in frame from the first base. The germline V gene yields SGHRS for CDR1 and YFSETQ for CDR2. Between the V and J ends, shortened by 2 bases and 3 bases respectively, the junction contains 16 bases.